Shown below are 11 T cell receptor beta chains from a single sample sequenced in a study of shared clonotypes between healthy human individuals. The method was immunoSEQ multiplex PCR; TCRdb's version includes in-frame clones alone and lacks a portion of them. The sample yields roughly 500,000 clones, 70% to 80% seen once. The sample comprised PBMCs. The receptor source for this set is a woman aged 40-49 years in good health. Some clones in this sample may be carry-over from other donors' samples.

V usage is TRBV5-6 and J usage is TRBJ2-3; D is perhaps TRBD1 (6 bases). Trimming removed 0 bases from V and 2 bases from J, with 10 bases in between. Germline V lookup: CDR1 SGHDT, CDR2 YYEEEE. The CDR3 has 15 residues. The CDR3 DNA is TGTGCCAGCAGCTTGGCCGGACAGCTCACAGATACGCAGTATTTT. It specifies CASSLAGQLTDTQYF. Full variable domain (remainder filled in from reference TRBV5-6 and TRBJ2-3): DAGVTQSPTHLIKTRGQQVTLRCSPKSGHDTVSWYQQALGQGPQFIFQYYEEEERQRGNFPDRFSGHQFPNYSSELNVNALLLGDSALYLCASSLAGQLTDTQYFGPGTRLTVL.

V and J are TRBV4-2 and TRBJ2-1; 7 bases are shared with TRBD2. V shed 4 bases and J 0 bases; nucleotides not matched to a gene: 12. Germline values: CDR1 LGHNA, CDR2 YNFKEQ. The CDR3 consists of 18 residues. The CDR3 DNA reads as TGTGCCAGCAGCCCCCCGGGGCGGGAGAAGAGCTCCTACAATGAGCAGTTCTTC. This encodes CASSPPGREKSSYNEQFF.

The chain employs TRBV5-4 and TRBJ2-1, with D perhaps TRBD1 or TRBD2 (5 bases each). In germline, CDR1 is SGHNT, CDR2 YYREEE (reference sequence). V was cut by 9 bases and J by 2 bases, with 12 bases left in between. CDR3 length: 13 amino acids. The CDR3 reads CATGTSTYNEQFF. In DNA form, the CDR3 reads TGTGCCACGGGGACGAGCACCTACAATGAGCAGTTCTTC.

The chain carries TRBV11-3 and TRBJ2-5; TRBD1 is a possible D gene (6 bases). The CDR3 is made up of 13 amino acids. The V gene lost 5 bases and the J gene lost 3 bases, with 10 bases spanning the gap. Germline V gene sequence: CDR1 SGHNT, CDR2 YENEEA. The CDR3 loop reads CASSAWTEETQYF. For the CDR3, the DNA is TGTGCCAGCAGCGCCTGGACAGAAGAGACCCAGTACTTC.

The chain uses TRBV7-2 and TRBJ2-1; D is undetermined. The ends were cut back, 5 bases at V and 4 bases at J, with 12 bases in the middle. There are 14 residues in the CDR3. From germline, CDR1 is SGHTA and CDR2 FQGNSA. CDR3 region: CASSPRKDYNEQFF. The CDR3, as DNA: TGTGCCAGCAGCCCCCGGAAGGATTACAATGAGCAGTTCTTC.

This clone has only a few counts. This chain links TRBV9 with TRBJ2-2; tentatively, D is TRBD2 (7 bases). The CDR3 sequence is 16 residues long. V lost 6 bases to trimming and J lost 1 base, with 16 bases between them. Germline loops: CDR1 SGDLS, CDR2 YYNGEE. CDR3 DNA sequence: TGTGCCAGCACCCTCGAGGGGGAGGGGAACACCGGGGAGCTGTTTTTT. It codes for CASTLEGEGNTGELFF.

The chain combines TRBV5-1 with TRBJ2-5, with D possibly matching TRBD2 (5 bases). Per germline, CDR1 SGHRS and CDR2 YFSETQ. CDR3 length equals 14 residues. With 2 bases removed from V and 4 bases from J, the gap between germline ends came to 12 bases. The CDR3, as DNA: TGCGCCAGCAGCTTAGGCGGGCACTTAGAGACCCAGTACTTC. It encodes CASSLGGHLETQYF.

V usage is TRBV7-8 and J usage is TRBJ2-7; D is tentatively TRBD1 or TRBD2 (5 bases each). The length of the CDR3 is 16 residues. From germline, CDR1 is SGHVS and CDR2 FQNEAQ. Trimming left V 5 bases short and J 0 bases short, with 17 bases between. The CDR3 spells CASSPRDGKNSYEQYF. The CDR3 DNA follows: TGTGCCAGCAGCCCGAGGGACGGAAAGAACTCCTACGAGCAGTACTTC.

V gene TRBV15 combines with J gene TRBJ2-6; weak D call: TRBD1 (5 bases). Germline lookup yields CDR1 LNHNV and CDR2 YYDKDF (reference sequence). The V end lost 1 base, the J end lost 2 bases, and 9 bases lay between the germline ends. CDR3 length: 16 residues. The CDR3 loop is CATSRGRDPGANVLTF. The DNA for the CDR3 is TGTGCCACCAGCAGAGGCAGGGATCCTGGGGCCAACGTCCTGACTTTC.

The genes are TRBV7-3 and TRBJ2-1; a weak D match, TRBD2 (6 bases). This CDR3 contains 14 residues. Trimming removed 2 bases from V and 5 bases from J, with 10 bases in between. CDR1 and CDR2 (germline): SGHTA, FQGTGA. The CDR3: CASSLFGGDNEQFF. CDR3 nucleotides: TGTGCCAGCAGCTTATTTGGAGGGGACAATGAGCAGTTCTTC.

This clone was seen a few times. The genes are TRBV5-1 and TRBJ1-5; D gene unclear. V shed 0 bases and J shed 3 bases, with 10 bases lying between them. The V gene's germline CDR1 is SGHRS and CDR2 YFSETQ. The CDR3 sequence is 15 residues long. The DNA of the CDR3 is TGCGCCAGCAGCTTGGCCGGTGGGTACAATCAGCCCCAGCATTTT. It encodes CASSLAGGYNQPQHF.